The next 30 T cell receptor beta chains were all read from a single sample in a study of response to subunit inactivated influenza vaccine. TCRdb analysed the RT-PCR reads with MiXCR anew, one entry per CDR3 protein. The sample consists of about 650,000 distinct CDR3 sequences, 14% of them appearing once. This specimen was PBMCs from blood, taken around two weeks before vaccination. These receptors were collected from a man over 45 who received an inactivated influenza vaccine.

CDR3: CASMLGSGANVLTF. CDR3 nucleotide sequence: TGTGCCAGCATGCTAGGCTCTGGGGCCAACGTCCTGACTTTC. This chain connects TRBV6-1 to TRBJ2-6; no clear D gene. Germline V gene data show CDR1 as MNHNS and CDR2 as SASEGT. Trimming took 7 bases from V and 0 from J, leaving 7 bases between them. The CDR3 contains 14 residues.

The table lists this clonotype with a few counts. The gene calls are TRBV10-3 and TRBJ2-7, with 12 bases identical to TRBD2. Trimming cost V 0 bases and J 7 bases; bases outside gene matches: 4. CDR3 length equals 15 residues. Looked up from germline, CDR1 is ENHRY and CDR2 is SYGVKD. The CDR3 spells CAISESGTSGLEQYF. CDR3 nucleotides: TGTGCCATCAGTGAGTCCGGGACTAGCGGGTTGGAGCAGTACTTC.

Note on this clonotype: The conserved final phenylalanine or tryptophan is absent from the CDR3, which likely points to a read error. The rearrangement joins TRBV5-3 to TRBJ2-2, with D perhaps matching TRBD1 or TRBD2 (5 bases each). TRBV5-3 qualifies as an ORF whose function is uncertain. Between the trimmed V and J ends, which lost 8 bases and 13 bases, there was a span of 24 bases. The CDR3 loop spans 14 amino acids. This CDR3 reads CARGPGLLCWVLFC. In nucleotides, the CDR3 is TGTGCCAGGGGCCCGGGGCTCCTCTGCTGGGTGCTGTTTTGT.

The V gene is TRBV20-1, the J gene TRBJ1-2; D is unresolved. V shed 5 bases and J shed 7 bases, with 23 bases lying between them. The CDR3 is made up of 15 amino acids. Germline V gene sequence: CDR1 DFQATT, CDR2 SNEGSKA (reference sequence). CDR3 DNA sequence: TGCAGTGCTCCACCCATTAATATTAAGGTCTCTGGCTACACCTTC. It specifies CSAPPINIKVSGYTF.

V gene TRBV6-2 or TRBV6-3 combines with J gene TRBJ2-3; D gene uncertain. CDR3 length: 15 amino acids. Germline V gives CDR1 MNHEY, CDR2 SVGEGT. With 8 bases removed from V and 6 bases from J, the gap between germline ends came to 21 bases. CDR3 protein: CASLNFGPNADTQYF. The DNA of the CDR3 is TGTGCCAGCCTAAACTTCGGACCGAACGCGGATACGCAGTATTTT.

A single count supports this clonotype. The chain joins TRBV20-1 to TRBJ2-1; no firm D call. The germline V gene has CDR1 DFQATT and CDR2 SNEGSKA (reference sequence). CDR3 length equals 13 residues. The ends were cut back, 1 base at V and 1 base at J, with 5 bases in the middle. The CDR3 DNA follows: TGCAGTGCTAGAGCCCCATCCTACAATGAGCAGTTCTTC. This sequence encodes CSARAPSYNEQFF.

In this sample, this clonotype turned up many times. J is TRBJ1-2 and V is TRBV29-1; D call uncertain. The germline V and J ends were trimmed by 8 bases and 4 bases, with 20 bases remaining between them. CDR1 is SQVTM and CDR2 is ANQGSEA in the germline V gene. CDR3 length: 14 residues. CDR3: CSLAMASGTYGYTF. The CDR3 nucleotides are TGCAGCCTTGCAATGGCCAGCGGAACCTATGGCTACACCTTC.

This clonotype was detected ten times or more. Here the CDR3 reads CASSLNRLHGYTF. The CDR3 DNA is TGTGCCAGCAGCCTCAATAGGCTCCATGGCTACACCTTC. The chain has TRBV4-2 and TRBJ1-2; D is unclear. Per germline, CDR1 LGHNA and CDR2 YNFKEQ. The CDR3 is 13 amino acids. Trimming pared 4 bases from V and 6 bases from J, leaving 12 bases between.

The chain has TRBV29-1 and TRBJ2-3; 10 bases line up with TRBD2. This CDR3 region has 14 residues. Germline V gives CDR1 SQVTM, CDR2 ANQGSEA. Trimming cost V 3 bases and J 6 bases; bases outside gene matches: 6. The CDR3 DNA follows: TGCAGCGTTGAGGCTAGCGGGAGTTTGGATACGCAGTATTTT. Residues: CSVEASGSLDTQYF.

The chain has TRBV28 and TRBJ2-3, with D perhaps TRBD1 (6 bases). Germline lookup yields CDR1 MDHEN and CDR2 SYDVKM. V lost 6 bases to trimming and J lost 5 bases, with 15 bases between them. CDR3 length equals 14 residues. In nucleotides, the CDR3 is TGTGCCAGCAGCGACTTGGGGGCCAAAGATACGCAGTATTTT. It yields the protein CASSDLGAKDTQYF.

J is TRBJ2-4 and V is TRBV5-5; 8 bases map to TRBD1. Germline V gives CDR1 SGHKS, CDR2 YYEKEE (reference sequence). Trimming removed 3 bases from V and 3 bases from J; junction bases left unmatched: 8. This CDR3 has 16 residues. In DNA form, the CDR3 reads TGTGCCAGCAGCTGGCCGACAGGGGATGGCAAAAACATTCAGTACTTC. This codes for CASSWPTGDGKNIQYF. The variable domain in full, with the rest retrieved from reference TRBV5-5 and TRBJ2-4, is DAGVTQSPTHLIKTRGQQVTLRCSPISGHKSVSWYQQVLGQGPQFIFQYYEKEERGRGNFPDRFSARQFPNYSSELNVNALLLGDSALYLCASSWPTGDGKNIQYFGAGTRLSVL.

This clonotype has a handful of counts. The chain carries TRBV7-2 and TRBJ2-1; 7 nucleotides line up with TRBD1. CDR3 length: 15 amino acids. Germline CDR1 SGHTA, CDR2 FQGNSA. V lost 5 bases to trimming and J lost 4 bases; unmatched junction nucleotides: 8. The CDR3 nucleotides are TGTGCCAGCAGCACCGGCTCGGACAGGTACAATGAGCAGTTCTTC. Translated, it gives CASSTGSDRYNEQFF.

The chain uses TRBV29-1 and TRBJ2-7, with 9 bases aligning to TRBD1. V trimming: 6 bases; J trimming: 6 bases; junction bases outside the gene matches: 6. CDR1 SQVTM and CDR2 ANQGSEA come from the germline V gene. There are 12 residues in the CDR3. The CDR3 nucleotides are TGCAGCGTCCGACAGGGGGTCGGCGAGCAGTACTTC. Encoded protein: CSVRQGVGEQYF.

This clonotype was recorded many times. This rearrangement joins TRBV7-9 to TRBJ2-1, with 7 positions matching TRBD2. CDR3 length: 15 residues. The V gene end was trimmed by 4 bases and the J gene end by 2 bases; junction bases not matched to a gene: 5. Germline V gene sequence: CDR1 SEHNR, CDR2 FQNEAQ (reference sequence). CDR3 sequence reads: CASSSRLAAYNEQFF. CDR3 bases: TGTGCCAGCAGCTCCAGACTAGCAGCCTACAATGAGCAGTTCTTC.

V gene TRBV5-1 combines with J gene TRBJ1-1, with D possibly matching TRBD1 (5 bases). V was pared by 4 bases and J by 0 bases, with 16 bases between. This CDR3 has 16 amino acids. Germline assignment: CDR1 SGHRS and CDR2 YFSETQ. In nucleotides, the CDR3 is TGCGCCAGCAGCCGAGAAGGGCAGGGCATGAACACTGAAGCTTTCTTT. Amino acid sequence: CASSREGQGMNTEAFF.

This clonotype was seen at least ten times. This rearrangement joins TRBV24-1 to TRBJ2-3; 7 positions agree with TRBD2. Trimming cost V 1 base and J 6 bases; bases outside gene matches: 12. This CDR3 has 17 residues. Germline V gene data show CDR1 as KGHDR and CDR2 as SFDVKD. The CDR3 coding sequence is TGTGCCACCAGTGATTTAGCGGCTAGCGGACGGATGGATACGCAGTATTTT. Amino acid sequence: CATSDLAASGRMDTQYF.

This clonotype was seen a handful of times. This sequence joins TRBV7-2 and TRBJ2-2, with 8 bases matching TRBD2. Germline V lookup: CDR1 SGHTA, CDR2 FQGNSA. CDR3 length: 15 residues. The trim removed 5 bases at V and 6 bases at J, leaving 8 bases unmatched. CDR3 protein: CASSLPTSAAGELFF. Here the CDR3 DNA reads TGTGCCAGCAGCCTCCCGACTAGCGCCGCCGGGGAGCTGTTTTTT.

This clonotype was picked up a small number of times. This chain connects TRBV10-3 to TRBJ2-7; D remains ambiguous. The CDR3 has 14 residues. CDR1 and CDR2 from the germline V gene are ENHRY and SYGVKD. V was clipped by 0 bases and J by 6 bases, with 12 bases between them. DNA of the CDR3: TGTGCCATCAGTGAGTCTACAGCCACGGTCGAGCAGTACTTC. It encodes CAISESTATVEQYF.

This clonotype showed up just a few times. With a much larger clone just one base away, this may be a read error. The genes are TRBV2 and TRBJ2-7, with 9 bases aligning to TRBD1. Per germline, CDR1 SNHLY and CDR2 FYNNEI. Trimming took 7 bases from V and 1 from J; bases not matched to a gene: 5. The CDR3 has 14 amino acids. As DNA, the CDR3 is TGTGCCAGCACCCCCGGGACAGGGTCCTACGAGCAGTACTTC. Its protein product is CASTPGTGSYEQYF. Full variable domain (rest looked up from reference TRBV2 and TRBJ2-7): EPEVTQTPSHQVTQMGQEVILRCVPISNHLYFYWYRQILGQKVEFLVSFYNNEISEKSEIFDDQFSVERPDGSNFTLKIRSTKLEDSAMYFCASTPGTGSYEQYFGPGTRLTVT.

The chain recombines TRBV5-1 with TRBJ2-2; TRBD1 aligns across 10 bases. CDR1 and CDR2 from the germline V gene are SGHRS and YFSETQ. The CDR3 spans 15 residues. The ends lost 4 bases at V and 4 bases at J; junction bases unmatched: 4. The CDR3 DNA follows: TGCGCCAGCAGCAGACGGACAGGGGGCACCGGGGAGCTGTTTTTT. This codes for CASSRRTGGTGELFF.

This clonotype came up a few times. The chain joins TRBV9 to TRBJ2-1, with D unresolved. V was shortened by 0 bases and J by 6 bases, with 7 bases between the two germline ends. The CDR3 runs to 13 residues. Germline CDR1 reads SGDLS; CDR2 reads YYNGEE. This CDR3 is CASSVAGLNEQFF. The DNA of the CDR3 is TGTGCCAGCAGCGTAGCTGGGCTCAATGAGCAGTTCTTC. Together with reference TRBV9 and TRBJ2-1, the CDR3 gives the full variable domain: DSGVTQTPKHLITATGQRVTLRCSPRSGDLSVYWYQQSLDQGLQFLIQYYNGEERAKGNILERFSAQQFPDLHSELNLSSLELGDSALYFCASSVAGLNEQFFGPGTRLTVL.

In its sample, this clonotype was seen a few times. The chain carries TRBV6-1 and TRBJ2-1; 11 nucleotides line up with TRBD2. The CDR3 has 13 residues. With V trimmed by 6 bases and J by 12 bases, 7 bases remained unmatched. Germline CDR1 MNHNS, CDR2 SASEGT. CDR3 nucleotides: TGTGCCAGCAGCCTTCTAGCGGGAGGTGGGCAGTTCTTC. Translating it yields CASSLLAGGGQFF.

This clonotype occurred a few times. The genes are TRBV14 and TRBJ2-2, with D uncertain. V lost 1 base, J lost 1 base, and 10 bases lay in between. There are 16 residues in the CDR3. CDR1 is SGHDN and CDR2 is FVKESK in the germline V gene. CDR3: CASSQVVSMNTGELFF. As DNA, the CDR3 is TGTGCCAGCAGCCAAGTCGTATCGATGAACACCGGGGAGCTGTTTTTT.

The chain links TRBV9 to TRBJ1-5; no clear D gene. The CDR3 has 13 amino acids. V was clipped by 0 bases and J by 5 bases, with 6 bases between them. From germline, CDR1 is SGDLS and CDR2 YYNGEE. The CDR3 DNA is TGTGCCAGCAGCGTAGATGCAGATCAGCCCCAGCATTTT. Translated, it gives CASSVDADQPQHF.

In its sample, this clonotype was seen many times. The chain uses TRBV29-1 and TRBJ2-3; 8 nucleotides match TRBD2. V gave up 6 bases and J gave up 1 base; unmatched junction bases: 3. CDR1 is SQVTM, CDR2 ANQGSEA, per germline. CDR3 length equals 13 residues. CDR3 DNA sequence: TGCAGCGTCGGGAGGGCGGGCACAGATACGCAGTATTTT. As protein: CSVGRAGTDTQYF.

This clonotype has just a few counts. The chain recombines TRBV4-2 with TRBJ1-1; D ambiguous. The CDR3 loop spans 11 amino acids. The V gene lost 3 bases and the J gene lost 6 bases, with 5 bases spanning the gap. Germline CDR1 is LGHNA and CDR2 is YNFKEQ. The CDR3 loop is CASSHEAEAFF. The CDR3 DNA reads as TGTGCCAGCAGCCATGAGGCTGAAGCTTTCTTT.

The table lists this clonotype with many counts. As DNA, the CDR3 is TGCGCCAGCAGCCCCGGGACAGGGTATAGTAATGAGCAGTTCTTC. Its translation: CASSPGTGYSNEQFF. The rearrangement uses TRBV5-1 and TRBJ2-1; the match to TRBD1 covers 9 bases. The CDR3 is 15 amino acids. CDR1 SGHRS and CDR2 YFSETQ come from the germline V gene. After removal of 4 bases from V and 7 bases from J, the junction contained 9 bases not matched to a gene.

This clonotype was recorded at least ten times. The V gene is TRBV2, the J gene TRBJ2-3; no clear D. This CDR3 has 15 residues. Germline-derived CDR1 and CDR2 are SNHLY and FYNNEI. V was shortened by 6 bases and J by 2 bases, with 15 bases between the two germline ends. The CDR3 here is CASRALTDDTDTQYF. The CDR3 region has the DNA TGTGCCAGCAGGGCCTTGACGGATGACACAGATACGCAGTATTTT.

The chain combines TRBV6-2 or TRBV6-3 with TRBJ2-7; TRBD2 aligns across 7 bases. Germline V gene data show CDR1 as MNHEY and CDR2 as SVGEGT. The CDR3 spans 15 residues. J gave up 4 bases and V 4 bases, and 10 bases lay outside the gene matches. The CDR3 DNA sequence: TGTGCCAGCAGTTCTCCCGGGACTACCGGTTACGAGCAGTACTTC. This encodes CASSSPGTTGYEQYF.

Details on this clonotype: Being one base from a much bigger clone, this may be a read error. The rearrangement uses TRBV7-9 and TRBJ2-7, with D possibly TRBD2 on 6 matching bases. The CDR3 consists of 15 residues. In germline, CDR1 is SEHNR, CDR2 FQNEAQ (reference sequence). The CDR3 loop is CASSLGISGAYVQYF. The CDR3 nucleotides are TGTGCCAGCAGCTTAGGTATTTCGGGAGCCTACGTGCAGTACTTC.